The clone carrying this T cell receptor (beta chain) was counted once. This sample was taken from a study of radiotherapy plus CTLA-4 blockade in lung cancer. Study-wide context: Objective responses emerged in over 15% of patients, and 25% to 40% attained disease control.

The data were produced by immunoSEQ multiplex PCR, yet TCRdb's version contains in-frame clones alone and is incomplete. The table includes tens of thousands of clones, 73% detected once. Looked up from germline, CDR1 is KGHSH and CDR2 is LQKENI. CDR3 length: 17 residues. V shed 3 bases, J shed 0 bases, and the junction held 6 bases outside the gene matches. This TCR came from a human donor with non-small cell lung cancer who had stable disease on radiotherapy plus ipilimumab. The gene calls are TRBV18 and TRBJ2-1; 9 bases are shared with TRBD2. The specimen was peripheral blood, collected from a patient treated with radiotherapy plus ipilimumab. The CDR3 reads CASSPRREGISYNEQFF. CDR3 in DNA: TGTGCCAGCTCACCTAGGCGGGAGGGTATCTCCTACAATGAGCAGTTCTTC.